The 13 T cell receptor beta chains presented below share a single source sample, sequenced in a study of blood T cell repertoires in COVID-19. TCRdb's table, derived via immunoSEQ multiplex PCR, lists solely in-frame clones and lacks some. The sample yields 280,000 or so clones, 85% to 90% seen once. Sequenced input: PBMCs or T cells enriched from blood (not recorded which). The receptors here all came from a woman under 30 with acute COVID-19.

The CDR3 loop is CASSLARDLTYEQYF. The CDR3 nucleotides read TGTGCCAGCAGTTTAGCGAGGGATTTGACCTACGAGCAGTACTTC. This chain joins TRBV28 and TRBJ2-7, with TRBD2 as a possible D gene (5 bases). Germline V gene data show CDR1 as MDHEN and CDR2 as SYDVKM. The length of the CDR3 is 15 residues. The V end lost 2 bases, the J end lost 2 bases, and 13 bases lay between the germline ends. Drawing the rest from reference TRBV28 and TRBJ2-7, the complete variable domain is DVKVTQSSRYLVKRTGEKVFLECVQDMDHENMFWYRQDPGLGLRLIYFSYDVKMKEKGDIPEGYSVSREKKERFSLILESASTNQTSMYLCASSLARDLTYEQYFGPGTRLTVT.

The chain recombines TRBV18 with TRBJ2-5, with 9 bases lining up with TRBD2. CDR1 and CDR2 (germline): KGHSH, LQKENI. The CDR3 contains 15 residues. V dropped 3 bases and J dropped 3; count of bases not matched to a gene: 5. The DNA of the CDR3 is TGTGCCAGCTCACCTGGTCTAGCGGGAAAAGAGACCCAGTACTTC. Translating gives CASSPGLAGKETQYF.

V usage is TRBV7-2 and J usage is TRBJ2-1; maybe TRBD2 (6 bases). There are 15 residues in the CDR3. CDR1 is SGHTA and CDR2 is FQGNSA in the germline V gene. Trimming took 1 base from V and 7 from J, leaving 14 bases between them. This CDR3 is CASSLVSGVGNEQFF. DNA for the CDR3: TGTGCCAGCAGCTTAGTTTCGGGAGTGGGGAATGAGCAGTTCTTC.

This clone appeared once. The chain carries TRBV11-2 and TRBJ2-1; 8 bases are a match to TRBD1. Germline CDR1 SGHAT, CDR2 FQNNGV. After removal of 5 bases from V and 7 bases from J, the junction contained 7 bases not matched to a gene. This CDR3 is 14 amino acids long. For the CDR3, the DNA is TGTGCCAGCAGCACCCGGACAGGGAGAAATGAGCAGTTCTTC. This translates into CASSTRTGRNEQFF.

This sequence joins TRBV2 and TRBJ2-1, with 8 bases aligning to TRBD2. Germline trimming cut 3 bases from V and 7 bases from J; bases unmatched to any gene: 8. This CDR3 comprises 15 residues. Germline lookup yields CDR1 SNHLY and CDR2 FYNNEI. The CDR3 loop is CASSEWLAGGNEQFF. The CDR3, as DNA: TGTGCCAGCAGTGAGTGGCTAGCGGGTGGGAATGAGCAGTTCTTC.

The table lists this clone with a count of one. The gene calls are TRBV12-3 or TRBV12-4 and TRBJ2-1, with 7 bases fitting TRBD2. CDR3 size: 13 residues. With 3 bases clipped from V and 6 bases from J, the junction kept 2 bases outside the gene matches. In DNA form, the CDR3 reads TGTGCCAGCAGTTTGCCGGGGGGCAATGAGCAGTTCTTC. Translating it yields CASSLPGGNEQFF.

The V gene is TRBV5-8, the J gene TRBJ2-5, with 11 positions matching TRBD2. CDR1 SGHTS and CDR2 YDEGEE come from the germline V gene. This CDR3 has 16 amino acids. V shed 4 bases, J shed 1 base, and the junction held 6 bases outside the gene matches. Written as DNA, the CDR3 is TGTGCCAGCAGCCTTGGGACTAGCGGTTTCCAAGAGACCCAGTACTTC. It translates to CASSLGTSGFQETQYF.

The chain links TRBV27 to TRBJ1-1, with 9 bases aligning to TRBD1. V trimming: 5 bases; J trimming: 11 bases; junction bases outside the gene matches: 9. Per germline, CDR1 MNHEY and CDR2 SMNVEV (reference sequence). The CDR3 is made up of 13 amino acids. The CDR3 spells CASSPTGGEAAFF. The CDR3 DNA reads as TGTGCCAGCAGTCCAACAGGGGGCGAGGCTGCTTTCTTT.

This clone was picked up one time. V is TRBV4-1 and J is TRBJ2-4; 7 bases agree with TRBD1. Germline CDR1 reads MGHRA; CDR2 reads YSYEKL. The CDR3 consists of 16 residues. V was pared by 0 bases and J by 8 bases, with 10 bases of the junction left unmatched. The CDR3 reads CASSQDQVQGEDIQYF. The DNA of the CDR3 is TGCGCCAGCAGCCAAGATCAGGTGCAGGGGGAAGACATTCAGTACTTC.

The gene calls are TRBV7-9 and TRBJ2-7; D might be TRBD1 (6 bases). Germline lookup yields CDR1 SEHNR and CDR2 FQNEAQ (reference sequence). The germline V and J ends were trimmed by 5 bases and 5 bases, with 16 bases remaining between them. This CDR3 has 14 amino acids. CDR3 bases: TGTGCCAGCAGCGCGGCAGGGGAAAGACACGAGCAGTACTTC. Translated: CASSAAGERHEQYF.

The sample holds one count of this clone. The V call is TRBV28, the J call TRBJ2-7; D unclear. Germline CDR1 is MDHEN and CDR2 is SYDVKM. The CDR3 length is 14 residues. The V end lost 7 bases, the J end lost 1 base, and 14 bases lay between the germline ends. CDR3 nucleotide sequence: TGTGCCAGCACCCAACAGACGAGATCCTACGAGCAGTACTTC. Protein product: CASTQQTRSYEQYF.

The chain couples TRBV16 to TRBJ2-5; D is perhaps TRBD1 (5 bases). Per germline, CDR1 KGHSY and CDR2 FQNENV. V gave up 4 bases and J gave up 3 bases, with 12 bases separating them. This CDR3 is 14 amino acids long. CDR3 nucleotides: TGTGCCAGCAGCCCCACAGGCCCCAAAGAGACCCAGTACTTC. Translated, it gives CASSPTGPKETQYF.

The chain combines TRBV27 with TRBJ1-6, with a tentative D call TRBD1 (6 bases). Trimming removed 0 bases at V and 5 bases at J, with 11 bases between. This CDR3 is built from 16 residues. Per germline, CDR1 MNHEY and CDR2 SMNVEV (reference sequence). The CDR3: CASSLSWDTNNSPLHF. The DNA of the CDR3 is TGTGCCAGCAGTTTATCCTGGGACACCAATAATTCACCCCTCCACTTT.